This passage covers 5 T cell receptor beta chains from one sample sequenced in a study of T cell responses to AZD1222 COVID-19 vaccine. The table came from immunoSEQ multiplex PCR; TCRdb's copy has only in-frame clones and leaves some out. The table has 130,000 to 150,000 clones, about 90% seen once. Here the sequenced sample was peripheral blood, taken on day 0 of AZD1222 vaccination. These receptor sequences come from an adult in good health.

The CDR3 sequence: CASSTSGTENEKLFF. The CDR3 nucleotides are TGTGCCAGCAGCACCTCCGGGACGGAGAATGAAAAACTGTTTTTT. The rearrangement links TRBV9 to TRBJ1-4, with D tentatively TRBD1 (5 bases). Trimming removed 4 bases from V and 5 bases from J, with 15 bases in between. Per the germline V gene, CDR1 is SGDLS and CDR2 is YYNGEE. CDR3 length: 15 amino acids. Looking up the rest from reference TRBV9 and TRBJ1-4 gives the full variable domain: DSGVTQTPKHLITATGQRVTLRCSPRSGDLSVYWYQQSLDQGLQFLIQYYNGEERAKGNILERFSAQQFPDLHSELNLSSLELGDSALYFCASSTSGTENEKLFFGSGTQLSVL.

The chain employs TRBV1 and TRBJ1-6. TRBV1 is a pseudogene. This CDR3 is built from 14 residues. The DNA of the CDR3 is TGCACCAGCAGCCAAGAGGGGGGGAATTCACCCCTCCACTTT. This gives the protein CTSSQEGGNSPLHF.

This chain uses TRBV28 with TRBJ2-3, with 9 bases matching TRBD2. This CDR3 is built from 15 residues. CDR1 is MDHEN and CDR2 is SYDVKM in the germline V gene. J was trimmed by 6 bases and V by 5 bases; bases with no gene match: 9. The CDR3 bases are TGTGCCAGCAGTCCCCAGGCGGGAGGGGCTGATACGCAGTATTTT. Amino acid sequence: CASSPQAGGADTQYF.

The chain employs TRBV5-1 and TRBJ2-7; 9 bases are shared with TRBD1. With V trimmed by 4 bases and J by 6 bases, 8 bases remained unmatched. Germline V gene lookup returns CDR1 SGHRS and CDR2 YFSETQ. The CDR3 extends over 14 amino acids. CDR3 region: CASSIPGQGSEQYF. The CDR3 bases are TGCGCCAGCAGCATACCGGGACAGGGCTCCGAGCAGTACTTC.

The rearrangement joins TRBV14 to TRBJ2-1; D is unresolved. Looked up from germline, CDR1 is SGHDN and CDR2 is FVKESK. V lost 10 bases and J lost 1, with 14 bases in between. The CDR3 spans 14 residues. This CDR3 is CATGRSSSYNEQFF. The CDR3 DNA reads TGTGCCACCGGCCGCTCGAGTTCCTACAATGAGCAGTTCTTC.